This TCR beta chain was sequenced in a study of blood T cell repertoires in COVID-19. Overall study context: COVID-19 samples from acute and convalescent phases originated in the United States, Italy and Spain. Sources were T cells, B-cell-depleted T cells, or PBMCs; the material itself was cDNA or gDNA.

Original handling: Researchers report that nucleated cell counts were estimated from reference gene primer amplification. TCRdb's copy holds only in-frame clones and misses some; the assay was immunoSEQ multiplex PCR. V, J and clone size derive from that table, while D and trimming were established from the DNA sequence. The table shows some 7,700 clones, with roughly 88% occurring only once. V was shortened by 2 bases and J by 0 bases, with 16 bases between the two germline ends. Germline-derived CDR1 and CDR2 are KGHSH and LQKENI. This CDR3 comprises 17 residues. V usage is TRBV18 and J usage is TRBJ1-2; D perhaps matches TRBD1 (6 bases). The sequence was obtained from a woman aged 50 to 65 with active or convalescent COVID-19. The specimen was peripheral blood. For the CDR3, the DNA is TGTGCCAGCTCACCATTTGACAGGTTGGGAGCTAACTATGGCTACACCTTC. Translated, it gives CASSPFDRLGANYGYTF. The full variable domain, its missing parts supplied by reference TRBV18 and TRBJ1-2, is NAGVMQNPRHLVRRRGQEARLRCSPMKGHSHVYWYRQLPEEGLKFMVYLQKENIIDESGMPKERFSAEFPKEGPSILRIQQVVRGDSAAYFCASSPFDRLGANYGYTFGSGTRLTVV.